A single sample gave rise to the 20 T cell receptor beta chains below, sequenced in a study of blood T cell repertoires in COVID-19. Assay: immunoSEQ multiplex PCR; the TCRdb copy retains only in-frame clones and omits some. Of roughly 69,000 clones listed, about 80% are singletons. The material sequenced was peripheral blood. Every receptor here comes from a man aged 45-60 years with COVID-19, enrolled during active disease.

V usage is TRBV13 and J usage is TRBJ1-2; 11 nucleotides agree with TRBD1. CDR1 is PRHDT, CDR2 FYEKMQ, per germline (reference sequence). This CDR3 spans 16 amino acids. The trim removed 4 bases at V and 3 bases at J, leaving 7 bases unmatched. The CDR3 spells CASSSRTGGDDYGYTF. The CDR3 bases are TGTGCCAGCAGCTCACGGACAGGGGGCGATGACTATGGCTACACCTTC.

The chain joins TRBV7-2 to TRBJ2-5; D uncertain. V was trimmed by 1 base and J by 2 bases, leaving 11 bases between them. The length of the CDR3 is 15 residues. Germline V lookup: CDR1 SGHTA, CDR2 FQGNSA. The CDR3 sequence: CASSLVWAEQETQYF. The DNA of the CDR3 is TGTGCCAGCAGCTTAGTCTGGGCAGAACAAGAGACCCAGTACTTC.

This chain uses TRBV20-1 with TRBJ2-3; the D is unclear. Trimming stripped 4 bases from V and 6 bases from J, with 20 bases between. The length of the CDR3 is 15 residues. Germline V lookup: CDR1 DFQATT, CDR2 SNEGSKA (reference sequence). The CDR3 protein is CSANEARLPHDTQYF. CDR3 nucleotides: TGCAGTGCTAATGAGGCGAGACTCCCCCACGATACGCAGTATTTT.

V is TRBV5-5 and J is TRBJ2-7; 9 nucleotides agree with TRBD1. V was pared by 4 bases and J by 4 bases, with 9 bases of the junction left unmatched. Germline V gene data show CDR1 as SGHKS and CDR2 as YYEKEE (reference sequence). The CDR3 has 15 residues. DNA for the CDR3: TGTGCCAGCAGCCTAGGACAGGGGCTTGGATACGAGCAGTACTTC. Translated: CASSLGQGLGYEQYF.

The chain couples TRBV19 to TRBJ1-3; D perhaps matches TRBD1 (5 bases). V lost 4 bases, J lost 0 bases, and 13 bases lay in between. The CDR3 is 16 residues long. CDR1 and CDR2 from the germline V gene are LNHDA and SQIVND (reference sequence). The CDR3 DNA reads as TGTGCCAGTAGTACACCAGACAGATTCTCTGGAAACACCATATATTTT. Its protein is CASSTPDRFSGNTIYF.

The CDR3 loop is CASSTPDRVRYGYTF. In DNA, the CDR3 is TGTGCCAGTAGTACGCCCGACAGGGTCCGGTATGGCTACACCTTC. The gene calls are TRBV19 and TRBJ1-2; 7 bases align to TRBD1. The CDR3 consists of 15 residues. The V segment lost 4 bases and the J segment 5 bases; nucleotides outside the gene matches: 10. Germline assignment: CDR1 LNHDA and CDR2 SQIVND (reference sequence).

The chain combines TRBV5-4 with TRBJ1-1; possibly TRBD1 for D (6 bases). Germline V gives CDR1 SGHNT, CDR2 YYREEE (reference sequence). The length of the CDR3 is 14 residues. V was clipped by 1 base and J by 6 bases, with 13 bases between them. For the CDR3, the DNA is TGTGCCAGCAGCTTGTTGCAGGGGCGCCCTGAAGCTTTCTTT. Residues: CASSLLQGRPEAFF.

CDR3 DNA sequence: TGTGCCAGCAGCCAGACCGGGACAGGGAGAAACTATGGCTACACCTTC. This gives the protein CASSQTGTGRNYGYTF. V is TRBV4-2 and J is TRBJ1-2; 9 bases are a match to TRBD1. V shed 3 bases, J shed 2 bases, and the junction held 7 bases outside the gene matches. Germline V CDR1 and CDR2: LGHNA, YNFKEQ. CDR3 size: 16 residues.

The CDR3 DNA reads TGTGCCAGCAGCCCCCCCGGGGGAACTGAAGCTTTCTTT. Translating it yields CASSPPGGTEAFF. V is TRBV16 and J is TRBJ1-1, with D perhaps TRBD1 (5 bases). Trimming took 4 bases from V and 5 from J, leaving 11 bases between them. Germline V lookup: CDR1 KGHSY, CDR2 FQNENV. CDR3 length: 13 residues.

This chain joins TRBV5-6 and TRBJ1-1; D gene uncertain. V was clipped by 2 bases and J by 3 bases, with 8 bases between them. The CDR3 totals 13 residues. Per germline, CDR1 SGHDT and CDR2 YYEEEE. The CDR3 region is CASSFSRDTEAFF. Written as DNA, the CDR3 is TGTGCCAGCAGCTTTTCGAGGGACACTGAAGCTTTCTTT.

This clone has only a few counts. The CDR3 sequence is CASSKGGGLKQPQHF. CDR3 coding DNA: TGTGCCAGTTCCAAAGGGGGAGGGTTGAAACAGCCCCAGCATTTT. The chain employs TRBV6-5 and TRBJ1-5; the D gene is possibly TRBD1 (6 bases). Germline V gene data show CDR1 as MNHEY and CDR2 as SVGAGI. Trimming cost V 9 bases and J 7 bases, with 22 bases left between them. The CDR3 extends over 15 amino acids.

The chain is built from TRBV7-3 and TRBJ2-6; 8 positions match TRBD2. Per the germline V gene, CDR1 is SGHTA and CDR2 is FQGTGA. Losses at the gene ends were 4 bases for V and 0 bases for J; bases not matched to a gene: 5. The CDR3 loop spans 17 amino acids. CDR3: CASSYTSGRSGANVLTF. CDR3 DNA sequence: TGTGCCAGCAGCTATACTAGCGGCCGCTCTGGGGCCAACGTCCTGACTTTC.

The chain combines TRBV30 with TRBJ1-2; D remains ambiguous. Looked up from germline, CDR1 is GTSNPN and CDR2 is SVGIG (reference sequence). CDR3 size: 14 residues. Trimming took 0 bases from V and 7 from J, leaving 15 bases between them. In DNA, the CDR3 is TGTGCCTGGAGTGTACGTGGCGCGGTTCGTGGCTACACCTTC. Its translation: CAWSVRGAVRGYTF. The full variable domain, its missing parts supplied by reference TRBV30 and TRBJ1-2, is SQTIHQWPATLVQPVGSPLSLECTVEGTSNPNLYWYRQAAGRGLQLLFYSVGIGQISSEVPQNLSASRPQDRQFILSSKKLLLSDSGFYLCAWSVRGAVRGYTFGSGTRLTVV.

The V gene is TRBV3-1 (or the pseudogene TRBV3-2), the J gene TRBJ1-5; 8 bases are a match to TRBD1. The CDR3 has 15 residues. Unmatched junction bases numbered 3, after V lost 0 bases and J lost 5 bases. In germline, CDR1 is LGHDT, CDR2 YNNKEL (reference sequence). The CDR3, as DNA: TGTGCCAGCAGCCAAGAATCAGGGGGCCATCAGCCCCAGCATTTT. Translation: CASSQESGGHQPQHF.

The V and J genes are TRBV7-9 and TRBJ1-2, with D perhaps TRBD1 (6 bases). From germline, CDR1 is SEHNR and CDR2 FQNEAQ (reference sequence). Trimming took off 8 bases at V and 3 bases at J, with 19 bases between the two ends. There are 15 residues in the CDR3. CDR3 amino acids: CASASHREVDYGYTF. CDR3 coding DNA: TGTGCCAGCGCGTCCCACAGGGAAGTGGACTATGGCTACACCTTC.

The chain combines TRBV27 with TRBJ2-7; TRBD1 matches 7 bases. The trim removed 6 bases at V and 3 bases at J, leaving 5 bases unmatched. CDR3 length equals 13 residues. The germline V gene has CDR1 MNHEY and CDR2 SMNVEV (reference sequence). The CDR3 region has the DNA TGTGCCAGCAGCTACCGGGACAGCTACGAGCAGTACTTC. It codes for CASSYRDSYEQYF.

This sequence joins TRBV6-5 and TRBJ1-2, with D possibly TRBD1 on 5 matching bases. The ends were cut back, 6 bases at V and 3 bases at J, with 11 bases in the middle. Germline CDR1 is MNHEY and CDR2 is SVGAGI. CDR3 length: 13 residues. CDR3 coding DNA: TGTGCCAGCAGAACGGGGGTCCACTATGGCTACACCTTC. Encoded protein: CASRTGVHYGYTF.

The chain employs TRBV5-8 and TRBJ2-3; 7 bases line up with TRBD1. This CDR3 has 15 residues. CDR1 SGHTS and CDR2 YDEGEE come from the germline V gene. The V gene end was trimmed by 4 bases and the J gene end by 2 bases; junction bases not matched to a gene: 7. The CDR3 DNA is TGTGCCAGCAGCCTGGGGACAGCACTCACAGATACGCAGTATTTT. Encoded protein: CASSLGTALTDTQYF.

This chain joins TRBV2 and TRBJ2-2, with 8 bases fitting TRBD1. The length of the CDR3 is 15 residues. J lost 0 bases, V lost 6 bases, and 3 bases had no gene match. Germline V CDR1 and CDR2: SNHLY, FYNNEI. The CDR3: CASRGQGANTGELFF. DNA of the CDR3: TGTGCCAGCAGAGGACAGGGCGCGAACACCGGGGAGCTGTTTTTT.

The chain combines TRBV19 with TRBJ1-1, with D maybe TRBD1 (5 bases). V was trimmed by 7 bases and J by 4 bases, leaving 19 bases between them. Per the germline V gene, CDR1 is LNHDA and CDR2 is SQIVND (reference sequence). The CDR3 sequence is 15 residues long. CDR3 sequence reads: CASTPLGQQATEAFF. CDR3 nucleotides: TGTGCCAGTACCCCCCTAGGACAACAGGCCACTGAAGCTTTCTTT.